Listed below are T cell receptor beta chains from one sample, sequenced in a study of radiation and T cells in renal cell carcinoma. Sequencing was performed with immunoSEQ multiplex PCR; in TCRdb, only in-frame clones are kept and a portion is missing. The sample includes 160,000 or so clones, about nine tenths seen only once; the top ten take approximately 13%. Specimen: blood, collected from a patient whose treatment included radiotherapy and nephrectomy. These receptors were obtained from a woman in her fifties or sixties with renal cell carcinoma. CDR3s include the opening cysteine and the closing phenylalanine or tryptophan. The D gene is left open where the match is weak. The listing skips clone size in some rows; elsewhere it reads once, few, many or a size class.

CASSRDGYTEAFF	TGTGCCAGCTCAAGGGACGGTTACACTGAAGCTTTCTTT	-	-	TRBV18	TRBJ1-1
CASSPDSSSNQPQHF	TGTGCCAGCTCACCGGACAGCTCTAGCAATCAGCCCCAGCATTTT	-	-	TRBV18	TRBJ1-5
CASRGREFTEAFF	TGTGCCAGCCGGGGGAGGGAATTCACTGAAGCTTTCTTT	-	-	TRBV7-9	TRBJ1-1
CASSFRSFRSNQPQHF	TGCGCCAGCAGCTTTAGGAGTTTTAGAAGCAATCAGCCCCAGCATTTT	-	-	TRBV5-1	TRBJ1-5
CASSLVAGNSPLHF	TGTGCCAGCAGCTTAGTTGCAGGGAATTCACCCCTCCACTTT	-	few	TRBV7-9	TRBJ1-6
CASSLTGTAGDYGYTF	TGCGCCAGCAGCTTGACTGGGACAGCGGGTGACTATGGCTACACCTTC	TRBD1	-	TRBV5-1	TRBJ1-2
CASSKGDRGLLAKNIQYF	TGTGCCAGTAGTAAGGGGGACAGGGGTTTACTAGCCAAAAACATTCAGTACTTC	TRBD1	-	TRBV19	TRBJ2-4
CATTTSGETQYF	TGTGCCACTACGACTAGCGGAGAGACCCAGTACTTC	TRBD2	-	TRBV19	TRBJ2-5
CASSPGQGGETQYF	TGTGCCAGCAGCCCGGGACAGGGAGGCGAGACCCAGTACTTC	TRBD1	-	TRBV7-2	TRBJ2-5
CASSEAGSPEAFF	TGTGCCAGCAGCGAAGCAGGTAGCCCTGAAGCTTTCTTT	-	-	TRBV9	TRBJ1-1
CASGRRTDTQYF	TGTGCCAGCGGGAGAAGGACAGATACGCAGTATTTT	-	-	TRBV27	TRBJ2-3
CASSFEDYVWDEQFF	TGTGCCAGCAGCTTTGAGGACTACGTTTGGGATGAGCAGTTCTTC	-	-	TRBV7-2	TRBJ2-1
CASSLEGNYGYTF	TGCGCCAGCAGCTTGGAAGGGAACTATGGCTACACCTTC	-	-	TRBV5-1	TRBJ1-2
CATSRDLGQGSNEQFF	TGTGCCACCAGCAGAGATTTAGGACAGGGGAGTAATGAGCAGTTCTTC	TRBD1	-	TRBV15	TRBJ2-1
CSVVGTGTENNSPLHF	TGCAGCGTTGTGGGGACCGGGACAGAGAATAATTCACCCCTCCACTTT	TRBD1	-	TRBV29-1	TRBJ1-6
CASSRDRTYEQYF	TGTGCCAGCAGCCGGGACAGGACGTACGAGCAGTACTTC	TRBD1	-	TRBV7-2	TRBJ2-7
CASSFPGTGLSGANVLTF	TGTGCCAGCAGCTTCCCCGGGACAGGGCTCTCTGGGGCCAACGTCCTGACTTTC	TRBD1	-	TRBV5-4	TRBJ2-6
CASIRRGSTDTQYF	TGTGCCAGCATACGGCGGGGCAGCACAGATACGCAGTATTTT	-	-	TRBV2	TRBJ2-3
CASSRDRINSPLHF	TGTGCCAGCAGCCGGGACAGGATTAATTCACCCCTCCACTTT	TRBD1	-	TRBV7-6	TRBJ1-6
CASSESAGRPGNEKLFF	TGTGCCAGCAGTGAATCCGCTGGGAGGCCTGGAAATGAAAAACTGTTTTTT	-	-	TRBV6-1	TRBJ1-4
CASSPGEVNQPQHF	TGTGCCAGCTCCCCGGGGGAGGTGAATCAGCCCCAGCATTTT	-	-	TRBV18	TRBJ1-5
CASSYRTARVDTIYF	TGTGCCAGCAGTTACCGGACGGCGCGAGTTGACACCATATATTTT	-	-	TRBV6-5	TRBJ1-3
CASSAGRGRTTTDTQYF	TGCGCCAGCAGCGCAGGGCGGGGGCGGACCACCACAGATACGCAGTATTTT	-	-	TRBV5-1	TRBJ2-3
CASSPNPAGVSETQYF	TGCGCCAGCAGCCCAAATCCAGCGGGGGTTTCCGAGACCCAGTACTTC	TRBD2	-	TRBV5-1	TRBJ2-5
CASSLAGTPQETQYF	TGTGCCAGCAGCTTGGCCGGGACTCCGCAAGAGACCCAGTACTTC	-	-	TRBV7-2	TRBJ2-5
CASSIGHATNEKLFF	TGTGCCAGTAGTATAGGGCATGCAACTAATGAAAAACTGTTTTTT	-	-	TRBV19	TRBJ1-4
CASLPTTSGSTDTQYF	TGTGCCTCTCTCCCCACTACTAGCGGTAGCACAGATACGCAGTATTTT	TRBD2	-	TRBV30	TRBJ2-3
CASRQRTPNYGYTF	TGTGCCAGTCGGCAGCGGACGCCTAACTATGGCTACACCTTC	-	-	TRBV19	TRBJ1-2
CASSQDRAGGEKLFF	TGCGCCAGCAGCCAAGATAGGGCAGGAGGAGAAAAACTGTTTTTT	-	-	TRBV4-1	TRBJ1-4
CASSRLTGQSQPQHF	TGTGCCAGCAGTCGCTTGACAGGGCAGAGTCAGCCCCAGCATTTT	TRBD1	-	TRBV2	TRBJ1-5
CSARKDTQYF	TGCAGTGCTAGAAAGGATACGCAGTATTTT	-	-	TRBV20-1	TRBJ2-3
CASSLAGETQYF	TGCGCCAGCAGCTTGGCTGGAGAGACCCAGTACTTC	-	-	TRBV5-1	TRBJ2-5
CASSPRQGQGSPLHF	TGTGCCAGCAGCCCCAGACAGGGGCAGGGTTCACCCCTCCACTTT	TRBD1	-	TRBV7-2	TRBJ1-6
CASSLDTYEQYF	TGTGCCAGCAGCTTGGACACTTACGAGCAGTACTTC	-	-	TRBV7-2	TRBJ2-7
CASSPQEDGYTF	TGTGCCAGCTCACCTCAGGAGGATGGCTACACCTTC	-	-	TRBV18	TRBJ1-2
CSVSGQPGSYGYTF	TGCAGCGTCTCCGGACAGCCCGGATCCTATGGCTACACCTTC	-	-	TRBV29-1	TRBJ1-2
CASGVRGGADTQYF	TGTGCCAGCGGCGTGCGGGGCGGGGCAGATACGCAGTATTTT	-	-	TRBV2	TRBJ2-3
CASTSGTSGPPFF	TGTGCCAGCACCTCCGGGACTAGCGGCCCCCCGTTCTTC	TRBD2	once	TRBV6-5	TRBJ2-1
CASSLEGSSGTNTEAFF	TGTGCCAGCAGCTTAGAGGGGTCGTCAGGGACGAACACTGAAGCTTTCTTT	-	-	TRBV11-2	TRBJ1-1
CASPEGVGNNSPLHF	TGTGCCTCCCCAGAGGGGGTGGGGAATAATTCACCCCTCCACTTT	-	few	TRBV30	TRBJ1-6
CASRSGAGEGYTF	TGTGCCAGCAGATCGGGGGCCGGGGAGGGCTACACCTTC	-	-	TRBV7-9	TRBJ1-2
CASSYGLAGAYEQYF	TGTGCCAGCAGCTACGGTCTAGCGGGGGCCTACGAGCAGTACTTC	TRBD2	-	TRBV7-6	TRBJ2-7
CASSPSGSYEQYF	TGTGCTAGCAGCCCCTCGGGATCCTACGAGCAGTACTTC	-	-	TRBV7-7	TRBJ2-7
CASSFGQGSEQYF	TGTGCCAGCAGCTTTGGACAGGGATCCGAGCAGTACTTC	TRBD1	-	TRBV7-9	TRBJ2-7
CAIRTGTSEETQYF	TGTGCCATCAGGACCGGGACTAGCGAGGAGACCCAGTACTTC	TRBD2	-	TRBV10-3	TRBJ2-5
CASSLVGGGRDGYTF	TGTGCCAGCAGCTTAGTTGGGGGCGGCAGGGATGGCTACACCTTC	-	-	TRBV7-9	TRBJ1-2
CASSEAGGWEPQHF	TGTGCCAGCAGTGAAGCGGGGGGCTGGGAGCCCCAGCATTTT	-	-	TRBV25-1	TRBJ1-5
CASSPDSNGEQYF	TGCGCCAGCAGTCCCGACAGTAACGGGGAGCAGTACTTC	-	-	TRBV23-1	TRBJ2-7
CATSGVGNQPQHF	TGTGCCACTAGTGGGGTGGGCAATCAGCCCCAGCATTTT	-	once	TRBV6-6	TRBJ1-5
CASSPSGASRDEQYF	TGTGCCAGCAGCCCCTCAGGGGCCTCTAGGGACGAGCAGTACTTC	-	-	TRBV7-3	TRBJ2-7
CASSGEQGYSTDTQYF	TGTGCCAGCAGCGGGGAACAGGGTTATAGCACAGATACGCAGTATTTT	-	-	TRBV5-6	TRBJ2-3
CASSPRQGSGYGYTF	TGTGCCAGCAGCCCCCGACAGGGATCCGGCTATGGCTACACCTTC	TRBD1	-	TRBV7-6	TRBJ1-2
CASSLEPAGNQPQHF	TGCGCCAGCAGCTTGGAGCCAGCCGGTAATCAGCCCCAGCATTTT	-	-	TRBV5-1	TRBJ1-5
CASSSFGLAGEETQYF	TGTGCCAGTAGTTCTTTCGGACTAGCGGGGGAAGAGACCCAGTACTTC	TRBD2	-	TRBV19	TRBJ2-5
CASSKGGSRTEAFF	TGTGCCAGTAGTAAAGGGGGCTCGAGGACTGAAGCTTTCTTT	TRBD1	once	TRBV19	TRBJ1-1